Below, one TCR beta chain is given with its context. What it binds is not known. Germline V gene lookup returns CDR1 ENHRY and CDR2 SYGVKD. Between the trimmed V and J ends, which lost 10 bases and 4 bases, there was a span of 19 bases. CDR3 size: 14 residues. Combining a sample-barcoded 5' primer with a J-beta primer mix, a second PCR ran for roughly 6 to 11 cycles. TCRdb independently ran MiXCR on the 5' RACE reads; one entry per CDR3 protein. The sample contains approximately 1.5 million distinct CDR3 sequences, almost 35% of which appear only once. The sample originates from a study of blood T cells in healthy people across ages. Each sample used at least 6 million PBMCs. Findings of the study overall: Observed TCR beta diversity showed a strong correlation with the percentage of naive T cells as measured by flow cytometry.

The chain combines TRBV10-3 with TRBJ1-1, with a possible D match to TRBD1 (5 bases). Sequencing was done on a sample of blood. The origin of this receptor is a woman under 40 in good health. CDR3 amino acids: CATTGGLESTEAFF. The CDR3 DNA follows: TGTGCCACCACTGGGGGGTTAGAGAGCACTGAAGCTTTCTTT.